The TCR beta chain described here comes from a study of regulatory T cells in long-lasting Graves disease. With iRepertoire HTBI primers and Arm-PCR of CDR3 regions, TCR beta libraries were built. TCRdb ran MiXCR on the multiplex PCR reads and lists one entry per CDR3 protein. This table has about 440,000 distinct CDR3 sequences, less than 20% appearing once. Study outcomes and limitations: Newly diagnosed patients shared about a thousand public clonotypes; persistent patients shared some 2,700.

Only a few counts were recorded for this clonotype. Its target is unknown. Time point noted: newly diagnosed GD, antithyroid drugs for less than 3 months. RNA isolated from PBMCs was used to make the TCR library. Peripheral blood, at about 10 milliliters, went into EDTA tubes. Per the germline V gene, CDR1 is MNHNS and CDR2 is SASEGT. V lost 6 bases and J lost 7, with 10 bases in between. This CDR3 contains 13 residues. The same sample was also studied in work on T cells in Graves' hyperthyroidism and ophthalmopathy. From that paper: Stable hyperthyroidism was separated from ophthalmopathy by a model based on 13 V-J features.

This TCR was sampled from a woman younger than 45 with Graves disease. The V call is TRBV6-1, the J call TRBJ1-6, with no clear D. The sequencing here drew on peripheral blood mononuclear cells (PBMCs), taken at new diagnosis, from a patient treated with antithyroid drugs. The CDR3 nucleotides are TGTGCCAGCAGGATCTCTTCAAATTCACCCCTCCACTTT. Translation gives CASRISSNSPLHF.